This TCR beta chain comes out of a study of blood T cells in healthy people across ages. This CDR3 comprises 13 residues. Germline-derived CDR1 and CDR2 are SGHVS and FNYEAQ. Then a second PCR, running roughly 6 to 11 cycles, was carried out with a sample-barcoded 5' primer and a J-beta primer mix. Every cDNA molecule bore a tag from a template-switch adaptor containing 12 random nucleotides. TCRdb reprocessed the 5' RACE reads with MiXCR, giving one entry per CDR3 protein. Counted here are roughly 2 million distinct CDR3 sequences, about 50% occurring once; the ten biggest clones make up over 2%. The genes are TRBV7-6 and TRBJ2-5; D may match TRBD1 or TRBD2 (7 bases each). TRBJ2-7 matches the DNA end more closely, so the J call is doubtful. The sample taken for sequencing was blood. This TCR was sampled from a woman in her forties in good health. The CDR3 sequence is CASRAGGRDEQYF. The CDR3 DNA is TGTGCCAGCAGGGCAGGGGGGAGGGACGAGCAGTACTTC.